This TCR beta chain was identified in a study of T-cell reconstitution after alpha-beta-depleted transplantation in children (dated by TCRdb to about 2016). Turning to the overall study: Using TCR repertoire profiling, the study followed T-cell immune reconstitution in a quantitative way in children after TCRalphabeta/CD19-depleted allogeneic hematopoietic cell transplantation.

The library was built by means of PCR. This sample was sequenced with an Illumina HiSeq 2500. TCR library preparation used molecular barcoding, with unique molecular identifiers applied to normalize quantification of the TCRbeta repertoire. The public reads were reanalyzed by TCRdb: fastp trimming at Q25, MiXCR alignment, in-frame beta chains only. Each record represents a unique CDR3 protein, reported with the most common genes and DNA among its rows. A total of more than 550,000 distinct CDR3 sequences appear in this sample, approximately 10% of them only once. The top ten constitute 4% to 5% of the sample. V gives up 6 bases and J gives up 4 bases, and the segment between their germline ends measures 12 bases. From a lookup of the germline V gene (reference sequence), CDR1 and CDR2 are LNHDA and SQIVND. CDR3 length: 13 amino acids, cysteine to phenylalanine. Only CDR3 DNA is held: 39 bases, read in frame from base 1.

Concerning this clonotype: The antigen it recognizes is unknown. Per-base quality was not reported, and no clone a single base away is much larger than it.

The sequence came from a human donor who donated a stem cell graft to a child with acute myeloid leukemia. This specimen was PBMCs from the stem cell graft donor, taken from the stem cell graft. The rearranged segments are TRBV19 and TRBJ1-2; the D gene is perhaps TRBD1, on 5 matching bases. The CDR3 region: CASRKGTSYGYTF. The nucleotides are TGTGCCAGTAGAAAAGGGACGTCCTATGGCTACACCTTC.